Described below is a single TCR beta chain sequence and its context. No antigen is known for it. This specimen belongs to a study of Ad26.COV2.S vaccination and SARS-CoV-2 variants. Whole-study findings and limits: Vaccinees showed greater spike-specific TCR breadth than placebo recipients. An underestimation of total T cell responses may have resulted from the TCR breadth and depth analyses. Breadth measured for non-spike TCRs was similar across vaccine and placebo recipients.

Per germline, CDR1 SGHVS and CDR2 FQNEAQ. The CDR3 runs to 15 residues. Between the trimmed V and J ends, which lost 1 base and 1 base, there was a span of 11 bases. This sample's treatment: roughly 18 received Ad26.COV2.S at low or high dose, single or two shots; roughly five received placebo; per-sample allocation not given. The samples were gathered on day 63 after the first injection of vaccine or placebo. This person who donated was an adult of 18-55 years in Boston. Generated by immunoSEQ multiplex PCR, the TCRdb table keeps only in-frame clones and is missing some. The sample records 300,000 to 500,000 clones, about nine tenths being singletons.

The chain links TRBV7-8 to TRBJ2-7, with D hard to call. The starting material was peripheral blood, obtained in a trial of Ad26.COV2.S vaccine versus placebo. This receptor was taken from a person aged 18 to 65 who received the Ad26.COV2.S COVID-19 vaccine or a placebo. The CDR3 DNA sequence: TGTGCCAGCAGCTTAGTAGGGCAGAGTTCCTACGAGCAGTACTTC. Translation: CASSLVGQSSYEQYF.